This T cell receptor (beta chain) was sequenced in a study of T cells in Graves' hyperthyroidism and ophthalmopathy (dated by TCRdb to about 2019). About the full investigation: TCR V-J signatures able to tell the groups apart were searched for in a discovery cohort of 90 to 100 patients, of whom over 40 had Graves' ophthalmopathy and around 58 had stable Graves' hyperthyroidism. The approximately 97 discovery patients were randomly divided into training and test sets at a 7:3 ratio. After sampling, hyperthyroidism patients received methimazole starting at 30 mg daily, and ophthalmopathy patients received high-dose intravenous methylprednisolone. The study also compared thyroid tissue and blood T-cell repertoires from about six Graves' hyperthyroidism patients. The paper reports TCR Vbeta CDR3 sequencing of approximately 130 peripheral blood samples: approximately 41 ophthalmopathy, over 70 hyperthyroidism and 17 progressor patients. Prospective prediction of ophthalmopathy was tested in an independent validation cohort of approximately 19 hyperthyroidism patients and roughly 16 patients who later progressed to ophthalmopathy. The paper as a whole reports these results and caveats: No statistical method was used to set the sample size in advance, and investigators knew the group allocation. Most expanded thyroid clonotypes (frequency above 0.001) were also detected in blood, suggesting blood repertoires may reflect thyroid immune responses. In validation, the model predicted progression to ophthalmopathy a median of approximately 6.6 months before onset, with about 67% sensitivity and around 76% specificity. A model built on a 13 V-J signature distinguished ophthalmopathy from stable hyperthyroidism, reaching around 90% sensitivity and around 82% specificity in cross-validation and 80%/75% in testing.

Patients with uncontrolled infections, other autoimmune diseases, pregnancy or lactation were excluded. Diagnoses relied on clinical symptoms, serum thyroxine and TRAb, thyroid ultrasound and orbital computed tomography. Trizol reagent was used to extract total RNA, and RNA quality was then checked on an Agilent 2100 Bioanalyzer. The TCR beta CDR3 regions were amplified from RNA transcripts. The TCR CDR3 was subjected to a first round of RT-PCR using the HTBI primer set and the Qiagen OneStep RT-PCR kit. A second multiplex PCR round built the libraries, followed by size selection and purification. Paired-end sequencing of the libraries was performed with 100 bp reads on an Illumina HiSeq2000. Per the source publication's procedure: SOAPnuke was used to process the raw data, throwing out any read that contained adapters or uncalled bases, had a mean Phred below 15, or lacked an exact constant-primer or identifier match. High-quality paired reads were merged with COPE v1.2.5, and unique nucleotide sequences were defined as clonotypes. Clonotypes were aligned to IMGT TRBV, TRBD and TRBJ reference segments using MiTCR v1.1. The analysis was restricted to V-J combinations with a frequency above 0.0001, which together covered 99.2% of the repertoires. A TCS score was defined as the ratio between F50 (clonal expansion) and ExV (chaos), using BLOSUM62-based TCRdist between CDR3 peptides within each V-J. Welch's t-statistics and random forest reduced around 510 V-J features to around 14, which were used in a naive Bayes classifier (R e1071). The Morisita-Horn index was used to measure how similar the thyroid and blood repertoires were. Clones were called with MiXCR by TCRdb after fastp trimmed the public reads at Q25, and only in-frame beta chains were retained. Entries that share a CDR3 protein sequence are merged under the most common genes and DNA. TCRdb's processing, not the study's, gives the V and J calls here. The sample data list 490,000 or so distinct CDR3 sequences, and 40% to 50% of these were observed just once. The top ten clonotypes cover around two fifths of the sample.

A remark on this clonotype: No antigen is known for it. No base qualities exist here, and no much larger clone lies one base off it.

CDR1 and CDR2 are drawn from the germline V gene: ENHRY, SYGVKD. Measured from the cysteine to the phenylalanine, the CDR3 is 17 residues long. The kept DNA is CDR3 alone, 51 bases in frame from the first base. Germline trimming: 6 bases from V, 4 bases from J; junction bases outside gene matches: 10. What was sequenced was peripheral blood or thyroid tissue (not recorded which). In this chain, TRBV10-3 is recombined with TRBJ2-5; 14 bases in the junction line up with TRBD2. The sequence derives from an adult woman with Graves' disease, either hyperthyroidism or ophthalmopathy (not recorded which). Here the CDR3 is given as CAIRPGLAGGFTETQYF. The DNA sequence reads TGTGCCATCAGGCCCGGACTAGCGGGGGGTTTTACAGAGACCCAGTACTTC.